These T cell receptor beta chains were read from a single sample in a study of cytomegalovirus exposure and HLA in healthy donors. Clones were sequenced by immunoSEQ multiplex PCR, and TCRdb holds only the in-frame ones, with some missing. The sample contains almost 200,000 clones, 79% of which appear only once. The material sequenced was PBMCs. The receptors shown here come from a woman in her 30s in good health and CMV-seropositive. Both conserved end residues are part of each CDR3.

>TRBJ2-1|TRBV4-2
CASTKDKSSYNEQFF
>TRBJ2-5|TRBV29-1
CSVEAGTGFQETQYF
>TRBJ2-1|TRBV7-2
CASSLVGSGGLVNEQFF
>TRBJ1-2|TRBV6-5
CASSGQGADYGYTF
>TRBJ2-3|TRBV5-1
CASSLVASGGAGTDTQYF
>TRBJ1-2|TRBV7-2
CASGKGTEGARGYTF
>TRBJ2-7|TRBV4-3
CASSPGTGDEQYF
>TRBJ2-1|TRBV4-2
CASSQDSLAGAPSSYNEQFF
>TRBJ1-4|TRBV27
CASSPKDSSTLTNEKLFF
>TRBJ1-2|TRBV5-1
CASSLRTVYGYTF
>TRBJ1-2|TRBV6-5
CASSTTGGYYGYTF
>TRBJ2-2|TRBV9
CASSPWTGANTGELFF
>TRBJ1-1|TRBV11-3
CASRPRGLNTEAFF
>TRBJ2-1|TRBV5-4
CASSSIAGGGLDEQFF
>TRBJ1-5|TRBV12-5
CASAPSGQGNQPQHF
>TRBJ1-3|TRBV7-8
CASSVTRTASGNTIYF
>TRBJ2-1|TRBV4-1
CASSQLLALENEQFF
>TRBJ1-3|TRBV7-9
CASSEQGAGNTIYF
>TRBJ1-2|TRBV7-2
CASLPWAGGNYGYTF
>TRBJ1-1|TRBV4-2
CASSQAREGEAFF
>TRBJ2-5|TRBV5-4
CATGGNGEETQYF
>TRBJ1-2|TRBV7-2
CASSPNGVLGYGYTF
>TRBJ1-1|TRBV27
CASSFSRANTEAFF
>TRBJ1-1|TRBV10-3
CAIGTGNTEAFF
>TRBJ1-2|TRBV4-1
CASSQDWRGAGYGYTF
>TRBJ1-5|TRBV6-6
CASSYGQGNQPQHF
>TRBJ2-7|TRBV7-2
CASSFPGQIYEQYF
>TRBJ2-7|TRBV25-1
CASSPGQVYEQYF
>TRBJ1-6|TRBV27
CASSLRDSLTPLHF
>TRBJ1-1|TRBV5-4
CASSLDRQGRTEAFF
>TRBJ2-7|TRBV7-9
CASSLSGIPGYEQYF
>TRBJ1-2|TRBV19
CASGIQGIDGYTF
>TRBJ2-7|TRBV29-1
CSVVRTSDEQYF
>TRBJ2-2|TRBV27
CASSLFRNTGELFF
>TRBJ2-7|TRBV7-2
CASSWGPSGRINEQYF
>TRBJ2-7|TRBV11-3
CASSSPSGTGVYEQYF
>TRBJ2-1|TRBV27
CASSQAYNGQFF
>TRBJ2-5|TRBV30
CAWTAPGQETQYF
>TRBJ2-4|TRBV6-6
CASSYSFRGKNIQYF
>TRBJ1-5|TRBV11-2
CASSKTGYSNQPQHF
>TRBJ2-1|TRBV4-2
CASSHDITGAGPYNEQFF